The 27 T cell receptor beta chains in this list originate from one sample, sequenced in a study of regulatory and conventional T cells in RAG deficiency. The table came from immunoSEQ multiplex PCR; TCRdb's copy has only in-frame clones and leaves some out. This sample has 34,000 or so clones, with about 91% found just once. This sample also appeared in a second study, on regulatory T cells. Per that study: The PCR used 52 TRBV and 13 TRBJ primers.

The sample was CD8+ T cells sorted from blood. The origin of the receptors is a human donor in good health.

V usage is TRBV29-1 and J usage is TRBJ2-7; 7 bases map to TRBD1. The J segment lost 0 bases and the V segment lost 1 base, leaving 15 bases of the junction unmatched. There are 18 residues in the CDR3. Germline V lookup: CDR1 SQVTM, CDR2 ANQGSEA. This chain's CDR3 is CSVEGLWGQRKSSYEQYF. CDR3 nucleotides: TGCAGCGTTGAAGGTTTATGGGGACAGAGAAAAAGCTCCTACGAGCAGTACTTC.

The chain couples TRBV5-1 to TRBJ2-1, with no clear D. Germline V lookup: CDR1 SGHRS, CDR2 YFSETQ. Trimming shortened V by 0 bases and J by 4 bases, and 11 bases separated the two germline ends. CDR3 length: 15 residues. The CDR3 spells CASSLGAASYNEQFF. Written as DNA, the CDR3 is TGCGCCAGCAGCTTGGGGGCGGCGTCGTACAATGAGCAGTTCTTC.

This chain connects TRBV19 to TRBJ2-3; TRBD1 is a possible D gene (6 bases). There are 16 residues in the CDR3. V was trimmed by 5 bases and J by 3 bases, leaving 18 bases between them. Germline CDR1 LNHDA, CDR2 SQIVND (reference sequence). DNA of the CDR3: TGTGCCAGTAGTTCCCAACAGGGATTGTCGACAGATACGCAGTATTTT. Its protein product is CASSSQQGLSTDTQYF. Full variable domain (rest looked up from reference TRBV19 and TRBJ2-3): DGGITQSPKYLFRKEGQNVTLSCEQNLNHDAMYWYRQDPGQGLRLIYYSQIVNDFQKGDIAEGYSVSREKKESFPLTVTSAQKNPTAFYLCASSSQQGLSTDTQYFGPGTRLTVL.

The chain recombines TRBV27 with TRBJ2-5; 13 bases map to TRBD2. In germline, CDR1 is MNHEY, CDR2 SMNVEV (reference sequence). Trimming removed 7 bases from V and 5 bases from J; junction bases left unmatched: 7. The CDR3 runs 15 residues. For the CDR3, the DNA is TGTGCCAGCAAGGGACTAGCGGGACTTCTGGAGACCCAGTACTTC. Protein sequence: CASKGLAGLLETQYF.

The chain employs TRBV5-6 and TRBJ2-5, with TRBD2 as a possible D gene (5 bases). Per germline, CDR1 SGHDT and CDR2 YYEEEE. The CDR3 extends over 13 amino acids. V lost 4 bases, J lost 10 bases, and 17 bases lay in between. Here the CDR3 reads CASSQDLKEVQYF. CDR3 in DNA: TGTGCCAGCAGCCAGGACCTTAAGGAGGTCCAGTACTTC.

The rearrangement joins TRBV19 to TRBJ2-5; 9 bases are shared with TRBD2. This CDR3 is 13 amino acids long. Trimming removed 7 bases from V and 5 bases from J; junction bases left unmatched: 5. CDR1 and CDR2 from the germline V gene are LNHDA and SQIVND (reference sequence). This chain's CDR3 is CASTLAGSETQYF. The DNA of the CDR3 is TGTGCCAGTACCCTAGCGGGGTCGGAGACCCAGTACTTC.

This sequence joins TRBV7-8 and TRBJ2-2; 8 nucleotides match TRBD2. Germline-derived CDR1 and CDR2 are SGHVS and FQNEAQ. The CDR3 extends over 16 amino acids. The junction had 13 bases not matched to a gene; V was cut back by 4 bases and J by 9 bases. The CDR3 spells CASSSSGSRLGRELFF. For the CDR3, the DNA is TGTGCCAGCAGCTCGAGCGGGAGTAGGCTTGGAAGGGAGCTGTTTTTT.

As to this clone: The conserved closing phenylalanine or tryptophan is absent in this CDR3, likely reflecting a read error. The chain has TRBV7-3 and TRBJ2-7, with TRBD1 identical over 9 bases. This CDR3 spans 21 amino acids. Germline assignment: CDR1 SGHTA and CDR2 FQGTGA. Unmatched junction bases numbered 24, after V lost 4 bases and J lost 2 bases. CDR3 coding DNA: TGTGCCAGCAGCTCATACGCCGGGAAGGGACAGGGACTCTTAGGAGCCTACGAGCAGTACCTC. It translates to CASSSYAGKGQGLLGAYEQYL.

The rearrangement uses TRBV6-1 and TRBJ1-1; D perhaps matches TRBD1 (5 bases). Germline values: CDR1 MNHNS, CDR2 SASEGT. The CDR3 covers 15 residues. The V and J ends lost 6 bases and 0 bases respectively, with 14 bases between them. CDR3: CASSGSWGMNTEAFF. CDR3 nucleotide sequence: TGTGCCAGCAGCGGCTCGTGGGGGATGAACACTGAAGCTTTCTTT.

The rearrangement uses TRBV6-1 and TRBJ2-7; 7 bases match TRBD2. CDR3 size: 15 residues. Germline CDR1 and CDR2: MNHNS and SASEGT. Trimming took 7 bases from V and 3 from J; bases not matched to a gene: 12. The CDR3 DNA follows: TGTGCCAGCAATCTCGGGCCCGGGGGGAACTACGAGCAGTACTTC. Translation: CASNLGPGGNYEQYF.

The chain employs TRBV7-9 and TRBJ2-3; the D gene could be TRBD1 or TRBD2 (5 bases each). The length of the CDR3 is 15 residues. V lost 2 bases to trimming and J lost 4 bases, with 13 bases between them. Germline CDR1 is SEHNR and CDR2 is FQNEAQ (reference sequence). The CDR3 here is CASSLLGAGADTQYF. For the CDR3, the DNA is TGTGCCAGCAGCTTACTCGGGGCCGGCGCAGATACGCAGTATTTT.

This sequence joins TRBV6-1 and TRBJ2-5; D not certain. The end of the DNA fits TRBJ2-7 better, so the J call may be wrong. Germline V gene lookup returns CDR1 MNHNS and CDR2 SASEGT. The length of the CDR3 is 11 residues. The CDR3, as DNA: TGTGCCAGCAGTGAAGCGTCCGAGCAGTACTTC. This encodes CASSEASEQYF.

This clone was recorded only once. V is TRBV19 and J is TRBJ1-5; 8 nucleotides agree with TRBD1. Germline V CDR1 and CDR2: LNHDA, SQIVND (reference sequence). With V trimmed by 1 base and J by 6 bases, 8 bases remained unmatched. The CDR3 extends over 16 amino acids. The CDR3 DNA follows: TGTGCCAGTAGTATAGGCGTCCACAGGGGGTCTCAGCCCCAGCATTTT. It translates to CASSIGVHRGSQPQHF.

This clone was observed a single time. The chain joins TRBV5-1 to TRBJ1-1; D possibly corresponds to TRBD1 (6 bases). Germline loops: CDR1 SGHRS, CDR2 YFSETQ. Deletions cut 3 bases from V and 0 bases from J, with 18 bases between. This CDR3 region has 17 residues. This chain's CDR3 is CASSSGGQGRVNTEAFF. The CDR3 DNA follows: TGCGCCAGCAGCTCAGGAGGCCAGGGGAGGGTGAACACTGAAGCTTTCTTT.

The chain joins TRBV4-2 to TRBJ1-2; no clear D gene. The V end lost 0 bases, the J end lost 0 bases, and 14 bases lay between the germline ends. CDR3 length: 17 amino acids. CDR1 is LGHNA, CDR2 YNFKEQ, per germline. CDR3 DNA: TGTGCCAGCAGCCAAGATTACGGCAGGAACTCTAACTATGGCTACACCTTC. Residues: CASSQDYGRNSNYGYTF.

The CDR3 region has the DNA TGTGCCAGCAGCGTAGAGCAGGGGGGCTACGAGCAGTACTTC. This sequence encodes CASSVEQGGYEQYF. The chain uses TRBV9 and TRBJ2-7; TRBD1 is a possible D gene (7 bases). Per the germline V gene, CDR1 is SGDLS and CDR2 is YYNGEE. This CDR3 contains 14 residues. With 0 bases removed from V and 3 bases from J, the gap between germline ends came to 10 bases.

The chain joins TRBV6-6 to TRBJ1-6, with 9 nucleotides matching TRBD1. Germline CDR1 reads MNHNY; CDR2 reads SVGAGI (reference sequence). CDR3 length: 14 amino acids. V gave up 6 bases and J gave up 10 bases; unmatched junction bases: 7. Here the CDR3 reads CASSRDREGSPLHF. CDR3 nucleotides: TGTGCCAGCAGCCGGGACAGGGAAGGGTCACCCCTCCACTTT.

CDR3 protein: CASTVTEKRYGYTF. The CDR3 bases are TGTGCCAGTACCGTAACCGAAAAGCGCTATGGCTACACCTTC. This chain uses TRBV19 with TRBJ1-2; D uncertain. V was trimmed by 7 bases and J by 4 bases, leaving 16 bases between them. This CDR3 has 14 residues. The germline V gene has CDR1 LNHDA and CDR2 SQIVND (reference sequence).

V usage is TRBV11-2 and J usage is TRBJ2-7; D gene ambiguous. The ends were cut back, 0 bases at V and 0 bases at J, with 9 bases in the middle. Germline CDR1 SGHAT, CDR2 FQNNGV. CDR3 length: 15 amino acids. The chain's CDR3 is CASSLEVGSSYEQYF. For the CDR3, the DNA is TGTGCCAGCAGCTTAGAAGTTGGGTCCTCCTACGAGCAGTACTTC.

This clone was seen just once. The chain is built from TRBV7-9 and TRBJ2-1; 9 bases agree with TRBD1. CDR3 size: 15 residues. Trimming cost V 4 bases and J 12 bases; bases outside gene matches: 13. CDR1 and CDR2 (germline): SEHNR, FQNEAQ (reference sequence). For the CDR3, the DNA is TGTGCCAGCAGCTCTTACCGGGACAGGGTTTTCTCGCAGTTCTTC. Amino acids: CASSSYRDRVFSQFF. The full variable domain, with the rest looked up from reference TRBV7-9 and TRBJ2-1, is DTGVSQNPRHKITKRGQNVTFRCDPISEHNRLYWYRQTLGQGPEFLTYFQNEAQLEKSRLLSDRFSAERPKGSFSTLEIQRTEQGDSAMYLCASSSYRDRVFSQFFGPGTRLTVL.

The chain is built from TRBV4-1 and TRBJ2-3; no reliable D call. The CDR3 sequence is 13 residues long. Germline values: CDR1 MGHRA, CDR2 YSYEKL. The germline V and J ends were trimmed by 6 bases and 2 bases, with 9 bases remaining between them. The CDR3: CASRQQSTDTQYF. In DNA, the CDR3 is TGCGCCAGCAGGCAACAATCCACAGATACGCAGTATTTT.

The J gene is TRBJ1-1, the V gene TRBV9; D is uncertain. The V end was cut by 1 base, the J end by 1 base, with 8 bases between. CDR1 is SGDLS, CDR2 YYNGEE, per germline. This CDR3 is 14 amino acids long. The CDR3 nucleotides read TGTGCCAGCAGCGTATCCACTGGGAACACTGAAGCTTTCTTT. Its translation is CASSVSTGNTEAFF.

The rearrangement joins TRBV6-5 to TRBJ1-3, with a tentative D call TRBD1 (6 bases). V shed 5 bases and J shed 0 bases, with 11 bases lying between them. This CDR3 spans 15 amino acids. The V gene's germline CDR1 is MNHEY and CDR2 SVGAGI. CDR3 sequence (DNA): TGTGCCAGCAGTCTCGACAGGTTCTCTGGAAACACCATATATTTT. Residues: CASSLDRFSGNTIYF.

The CDR3 sequence: CASSLFRDRRGEHTGELFF. The CDR3 DNA is TGTGCCAGCAGCTTGTTCCGGGACAGGCGAGGGGAGCACACCGGGGAGCTGTTTTTT. This rearrangement joins TRBV5-6 to TRBJ2-2, with TRBD1 matching over 8 bases. Trimming cost V 1 base and J 3 bases; bases outside gene matches: 14. The CDR3 is 19 residues long. CDR1 is SGHDT and CDR2 is YYEEEE in the germline V gene. Looking up the rest from reference TRBV5-6 and TRBJ2-2 gives the full variable domain: DAGVTQSPTHLIKTRGQQVTLRCSPKSGHDTVSWYQQALGQGPQFIFQYYEEEERQRGNFPDRFSGHQFPNYSSELNVNALLLGDSALYLCASSLFRDRRGEHTGELFFGEGSRLTVL.

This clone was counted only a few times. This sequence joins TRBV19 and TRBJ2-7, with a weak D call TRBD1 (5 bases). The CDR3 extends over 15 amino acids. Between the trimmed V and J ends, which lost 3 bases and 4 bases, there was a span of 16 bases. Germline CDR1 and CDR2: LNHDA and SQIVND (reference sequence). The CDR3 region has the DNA TGTGCCAGTAGTATCGGCCAGGGTGGATGGTACGAGCAGTACTTC. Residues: CASSIGQGGWYEQYF.

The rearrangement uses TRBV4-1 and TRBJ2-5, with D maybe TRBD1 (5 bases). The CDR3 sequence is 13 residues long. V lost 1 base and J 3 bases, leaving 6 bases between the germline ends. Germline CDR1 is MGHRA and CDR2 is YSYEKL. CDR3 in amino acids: CASSQAGKETQYF. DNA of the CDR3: TGCGCCAGCAGCCAAGCAGGGAAAGAGACCCAGTACTTC.

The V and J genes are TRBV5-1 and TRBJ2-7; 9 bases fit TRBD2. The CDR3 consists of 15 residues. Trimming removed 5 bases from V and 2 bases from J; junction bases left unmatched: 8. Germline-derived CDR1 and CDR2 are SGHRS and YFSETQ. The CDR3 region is CASRGQASGTYEQYF. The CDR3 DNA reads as TGCGCCAGCAGAGGCCAGGCTAGCGGGACCTACGAGCAGTACTTC.